This TCR beta chain was captured by sequencing in a study of T cells in Graves' hyperthyroidism and ophthalmopathy. Study-level results: Before onset, ophthalmopathy was predicted by the model a median roughly 6.4 months earlier.

About this clonotype itself: What it recognizes is unknown.

Germline V CDR1 and CDR2: KGHSH, LQKENI. CDR3 length: 13 amino acids. Trimming removed 2 bases from V and 9 bases from J, with 8 bases in between. Amplification of TCR beta CDR3 regions was performed using RNA transcripts as template. The TCR CDR3 was amplified in a first-round RT-PCR using the HTBI primer set. TCRdb reprocessed the multiplex PCR reads via MiXCR and lists one record per CDR3 protein. The sample shows roughly 180,000 distinct CDR3 sequences, about 17% of them seen only once. This clonotype was obtained from a woman aged 50 to 65 with Graves' hyperthyroidism. The chain combines TRBV18 with TRBJ1-6; a possible D gene is TRBD1 (5 bases). Sequenced sample: blood. CDR3: CASSPDRPSPLHF. The CDR3 coding sequence is TGTGCCAGCTCACCAGACAGACCTTCACCCCTCCACTTT.